Following are 25 T cell receptor beta chains from one sample sequenced in a study of blood T cell repertoires in COVID-19 (TCRdb year 2020). Receptor libraries were prepared by the immunoSEQ multiplex PCR assay. The table was pulled from immuneACCESS by TCRdb, which kept in-frame rearrangements only. Such tables lose some clones; where checked, under half of the loss comes from unresolved V genes, and the rest has no known cause. In this sample the table shows about 200,000 clones, 85% to 90% of which occur a single time. The top ten hold 0.78% of the sample. Sequenced input: peripheral blood. These receptors all come from an older woman with acute or convalescent COVID-19.

The chain joins TRBV19 to TRBJ2-2, with 8 bases lining up with TRBD2. The J segment lost 6 bases and the V segment lost 6 bases, leaving 6 bases of the junction unmatched. The CDR3 is made up of 14 amino acids. Looked up from germline, CDR1 is LNHDA and CDR2 is SQIVND (reference sequence). The chain's CDR3 is CASSIYSGAGELFF. In DNA form, the CDR3 reads TGTGCCAGTAGCATTTATAGCGGGGCCGGGGAGCTGTTTTTT.

The genes are TRBV18 and TRBJ2-7; tentatively, D is TRBD1 (6 bases). Deletions cut 2 bases from V and 2 bases from J, with 7 bases between. This CDR3 is built from 13 residues. From germline, CDR1 is KGHSH and CDR2 LQKENI. The chain's CDR3 is CASSPNRAYEQYF. CDR3 sequence (DNA): TGTGCCAGCTCACCAAACAGGGCCTACGAGCAGTACTTC.

This clone was counted a few times. The chain carries TRBV11-2 and TRBJ2-3; 8 bases are a match to TRBD1. The CDR3 contains 15 residues. Looked up from germline, CDR1 is SGHAT and CDR2 is FQNNGV. With 1 base clipped from V and 2 bases from J, the junction kept 2 bases outside the gene matches. The CDR3 sequence: CASSLGTGNTDTQYF. The CDR3 bases are TGTGCCAGCAGCTTAGGGACAGGGAACACAGATACGCAGTATTTT.

This chain connects TRBV18 to TRBJ1-1; a weak D match, TRBD1 (5 bases). Germline V CDR1 and CDR2: KGHSH, LQKENI. This CDR3 is 14 amino acids long. V lost 4 bases, J lost 6 bases, and 15 bases lay in between. In nucleotides, the CDR3 is TGTGCCAGCTCACTTCTCCAGGGCGGCGCTGAAGCTTTCTTT. Translated, it gives CASSLLQGGAEAFF.

V gene TRBV5-1 combines with J gene TRBJ2-2; maybe TRBD2 (5 bases). The CDR3 has 18 amino acids. Trimming cost V 0 bases and J 2 bases, with 17 bases left between them. Germline V gene data show CDR1 as SGHRS and CDR2 as YFSETQ. Here the CDR3 reads CASSLAMFAGVNTGELFF. In DNA, the CDR3 is TGCGCCAGCAGCTTGGCCATGTTTGCGGGCGTAAACACCGGGGAGCTGTTTTTT.

This chain joins TRBV6-5 and TRBJ1-2, with 11 nucleotides matching TRBD1. The V and J ends lost 5 bases and 14 bases, in that order; junction bases with no gene match: 16. This CDR3 has 15 amino acids. Germline-derived CDR1 and CDR2 are MNHEY and SVGAGI. The CDR3 coding sequence is TGTGCCAGCAGTCCCGATGGACAGGGGGCGCGAATGAGAACCTTC. Its translation: CASSPDGQGARMRTF.

This clone appeared a few times. The rearrangement joins TRBV27 to TRBJ2-2; tentatively, D is TRBD2 (6 bases). Trimming cost V 2 bases and J 6 bases, with 13 bases left between them. This CDR3 has 15 amino acids. Germline V gene sequence: CDR1 MNHEY, CDR2 SMNVEV (reference sequence). The CDR3 sequence: CASSLLGGAAGELFF. The CDR3 DNA reads TGTGCCAGCAGTTTACTGGGGGGAGCGGCCGGGGAGCTGTTTTTT.

The gene calls are TRBV5-1 and TRBJ1-4; 7 nucleotides agree with TRBD1. Germline CDR1 SGHRS, CDR2 YFSETQ. The CDR3 runs 16 residues. V lost 0 bases and J lost 7; bases outside the gene matches: 9. Here the CDR3 reads CASSLVLAGGSEKLFF. The CDR3 nucleotides read TGCGCCAGCAGCTTGGTCTTGGCAGGGGGAAGTGAAAAACTGTTTTTT.

The J gene is TRBJ2-5, the V gene TRBV19, with 7 nucleotides matching TRBD1. The CDR3 extends over 16 amino acids. Germline trimming cut 5 bases from V and 2 bases from J; bases unmatched to any gene: 11. Germline CDR1 is LNHDA and CDR2 is SQIVND (reference sequence). The CDR3 sequence: CASSSRIRQGQETQYF. CDR3 DNA: TGTGCCAGTAGTTCCCGCATCAGACAGGGTCAAGAGACCCAGTACTTC.

The chain recombines TRBV10-3 with TRBJ2-2; maybe TRBD2 (5 bases). The V gene's germline CDR1 is ENHRY and CDR2 SYGVKD. The CDR3 has 17 amino acids. The germline V and J ends were trimmed by 2 bases and 0 bases, with 13 bases remaining between them. The CDR3, as DNA: TGTGCCATCAGTGAGGCAGGACTGGGCGCGAACACCGGGGAGCTGTTTTTT. Its protein product is CAISEAGLGANTGELFF.

The V gene is TRBV28, the J gene TRBJ1-5; a weak D match, TRBD1 (5 bases). This CDR3 spans 14 amino acids. Germline V CDR1 and CDR2: MDHEN, SYDVKM. V lost 6 bases, J lost 3 bases, and 12 bases lay in between. Here the CDR3 DNA reads TGTGCCAGCAGATCTACAGGTAACAATCAGCCCCAGCATTTT. Protein product: CASRSTGNNQPQHF.

This clone occurred once. The chain is built from TRBV20-1 and TRBJ2-1, with 7 bases matching TRBD2. The V gene's germline CDR1 is DFQATT and CDR2 SNEGSKA (reference sequence). The CDR3 is 14 amino acids. V was clipped by 3 bases and J by 4 bases; unmatched bases: 6. The CDR3 DNA reads TGCAGTGCTAGTAAGGCTAGCGGTTACAATGAGCAGTTCTTC. It yields the protein CSASKASGYNEQFF.

This chain uses TRBV4-3 with TRBJ2-1; D uncertain. Germline loops: CDR1 LGHNA, CDR2 YSLEER. Trimming stripped 0 bases from V and 10 bases from J, with 10 bases between. The CDR3 covers 13 residues. CDR3 sequence (DNA): TGCGCCAGCAGCCAAGATAGCACTTCCGAGCAGTTCTTC. Amino acids: CASSQDSTSEQFF.

The CDR3 region has the DNA TGTGCCAGCAGCCAAGACGGACTAGGCTATTTCGTAAACAATGAGCAGTTCTTC. Its protein product is CASSQDGLGYFVNNEQFF. V usage is TRBV14 and J usage is TRBJ2-1, with 7 bases fitting TRBD2. CDR3 length: 18 amino acids. The V and J ends lost 0 bases and 5 bases, in that order; junction bases with no gene match: 13. Germline V gene sequence: CDR1 SGHDN, CDR2 FVKESK. Based on the CDR3 plus reference TRBV14 and TRBJ2-1, the full variable domain is EAGVTQFPSHSVIEKGQTVTLRCDPISGHDNLYWYRRVMGKEIKFLLHFVKESKQDESGMPNNRFLAERTGGTYSTLKVQPAELEDSGVYFCASSQDGLGYFVNNEQFFGPGTRLTVL.

V gene TRBV19 combines with J gene TRBJ1-6, with TRBD1 matching over 9 bases. V was clipped by 5 bases and J by 6 bases; unmatched bases: 5. The CDR3 runs 15 residues. CDR1 and CDR2 (germline): LNHDA, SQIVND (reference sequence). CDR3 DNA sequence: TGTGCCAGTAGTCCGGGGACAGGGCTTAATTCACCCCTCCACTTT. Translation: CASSPGTGLNSPLHF.

The V call is TRBV6-5, the J call TRBJ1-2; D ambiguous. This CDR3 comprises 14 residues. Germline values: CDR1 MNHEY, CDR2 SVGAGI. V was clipped by 0 bases and J by 7 bases, with 12 bases between them. The CDR3, as DNA: TGTGCCAGCAGTTACTCCGGACGGACTGGTGGCTACACCTTC. This translates into CASSYSGRTGGYTF.

The gene calls are TRBV5-6 and TRBJ2-1, with TRBD2 matching over 9 bases. Germline CDR1 SGHDT, CDR2 YYEEEE. This CDR3 is built from 15 residues. V trimming: 3 bases; J trimming: 4 bases; junction bases outside the gene matches: 5. The CDR3 is CASSSYSGSYNEQFF. DNA for the CDR3: TGTGCCAGCAGCTCCTATAGCGGGAGTTACAATGAGCAGTTCTTC.

V is TRBV28 and J is TRBJ1-6; maybe TRBD1 (6 bases). This CDR3 spans 15 amino acids. Germline CDR1 and CDR2: MDHEN and SYDVKM. V lost 2 bases and J lost 7, with 12 bases in between. The CDR3 DNA is TGTGCCAGCAGTTTACTGCAGGGGTTCAATTCACCCCTCCACTTT. Translation gives CASSLLQGFNSPLHF.

This clone was seen only a few times. The chain links TRBV5-1 to TRBJ2-5, with D possibly matching TRBD2 (5 bases). Germline V gene lookup returns CDR1 SGHRS and CDR2 YFSETQ. This CDR3 is 13 amino acids long. The V gene lost 2 bases and the J gene lost 7 bases, with 12 bases spanning the gap. The DNA of the CDR3 is TGCGCCAGCAGCTTTGAGGGTACGGGGACCCAGTACTTC. Its translation is CASSFEGTGTQYF.

Remarks on this clone: At one end the junction does not follow the germline gene, possibly because of a read error. The chain recombines TRBV7-9 with TRBJ1-2; D not certain. Germline V lookup: CDR1 SEHNR, CDR2 FQNEAQ (reference sequence). The CDR3 has 14 amino acids. CDR3: CASRPDGSKYGYTF. As DNA, the CDR3 is TGTGCCAGCAGACCTGACGGGTCTAAGTATGGCTACACCTTC. The whole variable domain, remainder taken from reference TRBV7-9 and TRBJ1-2, is DTGVSQNPRHKITKRGQNVTFRCDPISEHNRLYWYRQTLGQGPEFLTYFQNEAQLEKSRLLSDRFSAERPKGSFSTLEIQRTEQGDSAMYLCASRPDGSKYGYTFGSGTRLTVV.

V gene TRBV2 combines with J gene TRBJ1-2; TRBD1 matches at 10 bases. The V gene's germline CDR1 is SNHLY and CDR2 FYNNEI. The J segment lost 0 bases and the V segment lost 4 bases, leaving 2 bases of the junction unmatched. This CDR3 region has 15 residues. Written as DNA, the CDR3 is TGTGCCAGCAGTGTGGGACAGGGGACTAACTATGGCTACACCTTC. It yields the protein CASSVGQGTNYGYTF.

The sample holds one count of this clone. The chain links TRBV12-5 to TRBJ2-1; 10 bases match TRBD2. J was trimmed by 6 bases and V by 9 bases; bases with no gene match: 5. There are 13 residues in the CDR3. Germline V lookup: CDR1 LGHNT, CDR2 FRNRAP. CDR3 loop: CASRTSGTNEQFF. For the CDR3, the DNA is TGTGCTAGCCGTACTAGCGGGACCAATGAGCAGTTCTTC.

The table lists this clone with a count of one. The genes are TRBV24-1 and TRBJ1-1; D not certain. The CDR3 consists of 12 residues. V lost 3 bases and J 6 bases, leaving 7 bases between the germline ends. CDR1 and CDR2 from the germline V gene are KGHDR and SFDVKD. The CDR3, as DNA: TGTGCCACCAGTGATCGCGGCGCTGAAGCTTTCTTT. It is translated as CATSDRGAEAFF.

CDR3 nucleotide sequence: TGTGCCACCAGCACCGGGGTGACGGATAACTATGGCTACACCTTC. Translation gives CATSTGVTDNYGYTF. The rearrangement joins TRBV15 to TRBJ1-2, with D unclear. The CDR3 is made up of 15 amino acids. V shed 4 bases and J shed 1 base, with 13 bases lying between them. The germline V gene encodes CDR1 LNHNV and CDR2 YYDKDF (reference sequence).

This clone has only a few counts. The rearrangement links TRBV5-1 to TRBJ1-4, with D possibly TRBD1 on 5 matching bases. From germline, CDR1 is SGHRS and CDR2 YFSETQ. V was trimmed by 5 bases and J by 0 bases, leaving 17 bases between them. The CDR3 loop spans 17 amino acids. The CDR3 reads CASRSGEGMATNEKLFF. DNA of the CDR3: TGCGCCAGCAGGAGTGGGGAGGGGATGGCAACTAATGAAAAACTGTTTTTT.